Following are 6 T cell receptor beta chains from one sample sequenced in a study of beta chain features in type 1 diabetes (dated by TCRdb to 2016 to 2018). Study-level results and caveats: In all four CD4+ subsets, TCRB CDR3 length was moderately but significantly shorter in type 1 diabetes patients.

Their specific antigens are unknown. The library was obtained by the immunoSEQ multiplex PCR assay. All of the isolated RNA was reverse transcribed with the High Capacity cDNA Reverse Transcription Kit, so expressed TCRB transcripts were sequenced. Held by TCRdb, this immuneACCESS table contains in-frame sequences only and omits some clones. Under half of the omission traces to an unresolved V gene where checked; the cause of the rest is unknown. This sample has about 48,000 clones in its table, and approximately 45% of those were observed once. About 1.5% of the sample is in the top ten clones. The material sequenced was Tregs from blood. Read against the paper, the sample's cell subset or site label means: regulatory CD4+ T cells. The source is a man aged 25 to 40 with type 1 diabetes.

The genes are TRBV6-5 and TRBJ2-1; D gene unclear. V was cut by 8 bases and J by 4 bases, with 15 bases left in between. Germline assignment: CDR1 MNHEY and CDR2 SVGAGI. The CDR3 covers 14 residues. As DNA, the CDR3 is TGTGCCAGCCGTACGGTAGAAAATTACAATGAGCAGTTCTTC. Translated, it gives CASRTVENYNEQFF.

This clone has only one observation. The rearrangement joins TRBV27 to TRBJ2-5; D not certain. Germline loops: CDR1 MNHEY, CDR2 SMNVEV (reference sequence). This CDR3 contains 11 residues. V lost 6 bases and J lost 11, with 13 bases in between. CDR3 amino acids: CASRKSQEQYF. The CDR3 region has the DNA TGTGCCAGCAGAAAGTCCCAAGAGCAGTACTTC.

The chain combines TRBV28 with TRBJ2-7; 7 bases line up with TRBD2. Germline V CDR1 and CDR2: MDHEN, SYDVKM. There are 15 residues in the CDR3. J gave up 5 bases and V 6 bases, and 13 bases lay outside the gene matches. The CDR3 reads CASSRGSGIVHEQYF. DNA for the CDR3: TGTGCCAGCAGCCGAGGAAGCGGGATCGTCCACGAGCAGTACTTC.

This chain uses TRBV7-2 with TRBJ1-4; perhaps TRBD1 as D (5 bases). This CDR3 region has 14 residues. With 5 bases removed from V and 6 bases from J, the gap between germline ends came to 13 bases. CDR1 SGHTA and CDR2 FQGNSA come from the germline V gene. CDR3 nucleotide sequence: TGTGCCAGCAGCCCAGGGTTGTATTATGAAAAACTGTTTTTT. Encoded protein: CASSPGLYYEKLFF.

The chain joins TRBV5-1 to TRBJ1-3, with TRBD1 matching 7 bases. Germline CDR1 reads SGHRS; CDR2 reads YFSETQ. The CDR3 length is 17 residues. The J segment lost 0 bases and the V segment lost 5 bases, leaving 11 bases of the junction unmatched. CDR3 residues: CASRPTYRGSSGNTIYF. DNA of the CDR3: TGCGCCAGCAGACCAACCTACAGGGGTTCCTCTGGAAACACCATATATTTT.

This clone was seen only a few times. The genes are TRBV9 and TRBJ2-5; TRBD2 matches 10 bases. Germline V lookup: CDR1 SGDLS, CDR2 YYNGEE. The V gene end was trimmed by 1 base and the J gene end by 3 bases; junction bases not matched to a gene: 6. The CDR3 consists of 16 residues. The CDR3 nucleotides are TGTGCCAGCAGCGTACCCCGGACTAGCGGAGAAGAGACCCAGTACTTC. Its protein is CASSVPRTSGEETQYF. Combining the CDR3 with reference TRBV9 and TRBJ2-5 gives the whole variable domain DSGVTQTPKHLITATGQRVTLRCSPRSGDLSVYWYQQSLDQGLQFLIQYYNGEERAKGNILERFSAQQFPDLHSELNLSSLELGDSALYFCASSVPRTSGEETQYFGPGTRLLVL.